The 32 T cell receptor beta chains below all came from one sample that was sequenced in a study of neurological immune-mediated disorders. From the 5' RACE reads, TCRdb called clonotypes with MiXCR, one entry per CDR3 protein. The sample shows 60,000 to 80,000 distinct CDR3 sequences, 4.5% to 5.5% of them seen only once. Sequencing was performed on PBMCs. Receptors were obtained from a woman between 45 and 65 years old with multiple sclerosis.

This clonotype was detected ten times or more. The genes are TRBV2 and TRBJ1-6; 8 bases align to TRBD1. Per germline, CDR1 SNHLY and CDR2 FYNNEI. V trimming: 6 bases; J trimming: 10 bases; junction bases outside the gene matches: 5. This CDR3 has 13 residues. This chain's CDR3 is CASRAGGQSPLHF. CDR3 sequence (DNA): TGTGCCAGCAGGGCAGGGGGCCAGTCACCCCTCCACTTT.

This clonotype was counted at least ten times. The genes are TRBV7-8 and TRBJ2-1, with 10 bases identical to TRBD2. J lost 1 base, V lost 5 bases, and 5 bases had no gene match. CDR1 is SGHVS and CDR2 is FQNEAQ in the germline V gene. The CDR3 has 16 residues. The CDR3 sequence is CASSNPSGGSYNEQFF. CDR3 sequence (DNA): TGTGCCAGCAGCAACCCTAGCGGGGGTTCCTACAATGAGCAGTTCTTC.

On this clonotype itself: Germline and junction disagree at one end, which may indicate a read error. V usage is TRBV5-1 and J usage is TRBJ2-7; TRBD1 is a possible D gene (5 bases). The CDR3 length is 10 residues. Germline CDR1 reads SGHRS; CDR2 reads YFSETQ. The CDR3 DNA reads TGCGCCTCTCCGCCGTTAGGGGCAGGCTTC. This gives the protein CASPPLGAGF.

In its sample, this clonotype was seen a few times. The gene calls are TRBV5-1 and TRBJ2-3; D unclear. CDR1 is SGHRS and CDR2 is YFSETQ in the germline V gene. The CDR3 spans 14 residues. V lost 2 bases and J 2 bases, leaving 9 bases between the germline ends. CDR3 protein: CASSFFTYTDTQYF. CDR3 bases: TGCGCCAGCAGCTTCTTTACGTACACAGATACGCAGTATTTT.

This clonotype was picked up many times. This chain links TRBV5-1 with TRBJ2-1; D may correspond to TRBD1 or TRBD2 (6 bases each). Germline-derived CDR1 and CDR2 are SGHRS and YFSETQ. The ends were cut back, 3 bases at V and 10 bases at J, with 17 bases in the middle. This CDR3 has 14 residues. CDR3 nucleotide sequence: TGCGCCAGCAGCTCGACAGGAGGGGGTGGAGAGCAGTTCTTC. This codes for CASSSTGGGGEQFF.

The chain is built from TRBV20-1 and TRBJ2-1, with a tentative D call TRBD1 (6 bases). The ends were cut back, 0 bases at V and 2 bases at J, with 11 bases in the middle. The germline gives CDR1 DFQATT, CDR2 SNEGSKA (reference sequence). CDR3 size: 15 residues. For the CDR3, the DNA is TGCAGTGCTAGAGATTTCAGGGGCCCCTACAATGAGCAGTTCTTC. Its translation: CSARDFRGPYNEQFF.

The chain links TRBV9 to TRBJ1-2, with a tentative D call TRBD1 (6 bases). Germline loops: CDR1 SGDLS, CDR2 YYNGEE. CDR3 length equals 15 residues. The ends were cut back, 4 bases at V and 3 bases at J, with 16 bases in the middle. Written as DNA, the CDR3 is TGTGCCAGCAGCCCCGGGGGGGGCGTCGACTATGGCTACACCTTC. This translates into CASSPGGGVDYGYTF.

This clonotype was detected ten times or more. V usage is TRBV20-1 and J usage is TRBJ1-6; D gene ambiguous. In germline, CDR1 is DFQATT, CDR2 SNEGSKA (reference sequence). The CDR3 has 15 residues. Deletions cut 3 bases from V and 8 bases from J, with 17 bases between. CDR3 bases: TGCAGTGCTAGTTTGCTGAATGTTGTAGATTCACCCCTCCACTTT. Translating gives CSASLLNVVDSPLHF.

This clonotype has only a few counts. The junction shows a germline mismatch at one end, possibly a read error. The chain is built from TRBV3-1 and TRBJ1-6; D is unresolved. The CDR3 runs to 14 residues. Germline V lookup: CDR1 LGHDT, CDR2 YNNKEL (reference sequence). CDR3 sequence: CASLGSSYNSPLNF. CDR3 bases: TGTGCCAGCTTGGGAAGCTCCTATAATTCACCCCTCAACTTT.

Only a few counts were recorded for this clonotype. The V call is TRBV20-1, the J call TRBJ2-4, with D perhaps matching TRBD2 (6 bases). The length of the CDR3 is 15 residues. Trimming shortened V by 0 bases and J by 0 bases, and 9 bases separated the two germline ends. From germline, CDR1 is DFQATT and CDR2 SNEGSKA (reference sequence). This chain's CDR3 is CSARDQRVAKNIQYF. DNA for the CDR3: TGCAGTGCTAGAGATCAGCGGGTAGCCAAAAACATTCAGTACTTC.

This clonotype was counted ten times or more. CDR3 in amino acids: CASTLAGGITNEQFF. The DNA of the CDR3 is TGTGCCAGCACCCTAGCGGGGGGAATTACAAATGAGCAGTTCTTC. The chain carries TRBV12-3 or TRBV12-4 and TRBJ2-1; 11 bases fit TRBD2. The J segment lost 7 bases and the V segment lost 7 bases, leaving 9 bases of the junction unmatched. The length of the CDR3 is 15 residues.

This clonotype was found many times. The chain couples TRBV29-1 to TRBJ2-3; 8 nucleotides agree with TRBD2. CDR1 and CDR2 (germline): SQVTM, ANQGSEA. The CDR3 consists of 18 residues. Trimming removed 2 bases from V and 1 base from J; junction bases left unmatched: 14. The CDR3 nucleotides are TGCAGCGTTGAAACTCCGGGACTAGGTGTCGGGGGCACAGATACGCAGTATTTT. Protein: CSVETPGLGVGGTDTQYF.

This clonotype has just a few counts. The junction does not match germline at one end; this may be a read error. This rearrangement joins TRBV6-6 to TRBJ1-6; D gene uncertain. The CDR3 is made up of 12 amino acids. CDR1 MNHNY and CDR2 SVGAGI come from the germline V gene (reference sequence). CDR3 amino acids: CASSWQNSPLNF. In DNA form, the CDR3 reads TGTGCCAGCAGTTGGCAGAATTCACCCCTCAACTTT.

This clonotype was seen repeatedly, ten times or more. The chain combines TRBV5-1 with TRBJ2-3, with D possibly TRBD1 on 6 matching bases. The germline V and J ends were trimmed by 3 bases and 0 bases, with 14 bases remaining between them. The CDR3 extends over 16 amino acids. Germline V lookup: CDR1 SGHRS, CDR2 YFSETQ. DNA of the CDR3: TGCGCCAGCAGCTACGAGGGGGTCCCTAGCACAGATACGCAGTATTTT. It encodes CASSYEGVPSTDTQYF.

In its sample, this clonotype was seen many times. The CDR3, as DNA: TGTGCCAGCAGTGGGGACAGCACTGAAGCTTTCTTT. This gives the protein CASSGDSTEAFF. V usage is TRBV6-2 or TRBV6-3 and J usage is TRBJ1-1; 7 positions match TRBD1. After removal of 5 bases from V and 4 bases from J, the junction contained 1 base not matched to a gene. The CDR3 contains 12 residues. Germline V gene sequence: CDR1 MNHEY, CDR2 SVGEGT.

Ten or more counts support this clonotype. The chain is built from TRBV3-1 and TRBJ2-1, with 12 bases that match TRBD1. The CDR3 length is 15 residues. After removal of 4 bases from V and 9 bases from J, the junction contained 7 bases not matched to a gene. Per the germline V gene, CDR1 is LGHDT and CDR2 is YNNKEL (reference sequence). CDR3 loop: CASSPRDRGRGEQFF. The CDR3 coding sequence is TGTGCCAGCAGCCCCCGGGACAGGGGGCGCGGTGAGCAGTTCTTC.

This clonotype occurred many times. The chain has TRBV5-1 and TRBJ1-4; D is unclear. CDR3 length equals 14 residues. V was clipped by 4 bases and J by 4 bases, with 11 bases between them. Germline CDR1 SGHRS, CDR2 YFSETQ. CDR3 DNA: TGCGCCAGCAGCCTCGACGGAAATAATGAAAAACTGTTTTTT. This translates into CASSLDGNNEKLFF.

This clonotype appeared many times. This sequence joins TRBV25-1 and TRBJ1-1; D not certain. The CDR3 covers 15 residues. Deletions cut 8 bases from V and 1 base from J, with 17 bases between. CDR1 is MGHDK, CDR2 SYGVNS, per germline. CDR3 in amino acids: CASETKRGRNTEAFF. The CDR3 DNA follows: TGTGCCAGCGAGACGAAACGAGGCAGGAACACTGAAGCTTTCTTT.

This clonotype has at least ten counts. The chain has TRBV6-2 or TRBV6-3 and TRBJ1-5; no clear D. This CDR3 comprises 12 residues. Looked up from germline, CDR1 is MNHEY and CDR2 is SVGEGT. Trimming left V 2 bases short and J 6 bases short, with 5 bases between. The CDR3 spells CASSYATQPQHF. The DNA of the CDR3 is TGTGCCAGCAGTTACGCGACTCAGCCCCAGCATTTT.

This clonotype came up many times. The chain has TRBV24-1 and TRBJ2-7; no reliable D call. The CDR3 length is 16 residues. Germline V gives CDR1 KGHDR, CDR2 SFDVKD. V lost 2 bases to trimming and J lost 3 bases, with 16 bases between them. CDR3 amino acids: CATSDCTATRDYEQYV. In DNA, the CDR3 is TGTGCCACCAGTGATTGCACCGCTACCCGTGACTACGAGCAGTACGTC.

This clonotype was observed a handful of times. V usage is TRBV18 and J usage is TRBJ2-2, with a tentative D call TRBD1 (5 bases). Trimming took off 4 bases at V and 1 base at J, with 7 bases between the two ends. The CDR3 is made up of 14 amino acids. CDR1 KGHSH and CDR2 LQKENI come from the germline V gene. In nucleotides, the CDR3 is TGTGCCAGCTCACAGACAGAGAACACCGGGGAGCTGTTTTTT. Amino acid sequence: CASSQTENTGELFF.

This clonotype was picked up many times. The chain uses TRBV7-9 and TRBJ2-7; no reliable D call. Trimming removed 0 bases from V and 6 bases from J, with 12 bases in between. There are 14 residues in the CDR3. Germline CDR1 is SEHNR and CDR2 is FQNEAQ (reference sequence). CDR3 protein: CASSLAGDRGEQYF. The CDR3 DNA follows: TGTGCCAGCAGCTTAGCTGGGGATCGCGGCGAGCAGTACTTC. Full variable domain (outside the CDR3, taken from reference TRBV7-9 and TRBJ2-7): DTGVSQNPRHKITKRGQNVTFRCDPISEHNRLYWYRQTLGQGPEFLTYFQNEAQLEKSRLLSDRFSAERPKGSFSTLEIQRTEQGDSAMYLCASSLAGDRGEQYFGPGTRLTVT.

Concerning this clonotype: Compared with germline, one end of the junction differs, possibly owing to a read error. V is TRBV29-1 and J is TRBJ1-5; no clear D gene. Germline V lookup: CDR1 SQVTM, CDR2 ANQGSEA. This CDR3 contains 13 residues. In nucleotides, the CDR3 is TGCAGCGCCTCCGCCGATAGCAATCAGCCCCAGAATTTT. The encoded protein is CSASADSNQPQNF.

There are many counts of this clonotype. V and J are TRBV5-5 and TRBJ1-1; no clear D gene. CDR3 length: 14 residues. Germline lookup yields CDR1 SGHKS and CDR2 YYEKEE (reference sequence). The V gene lost 2 bases and the J gene lost 1 base, with 9 bases spanning the gap. Here the CDR3 reads CASSLVARNTEAFF. In DNA form, the CDR3 reads TGTGCCAGCAGCTTAGTCGCCAGGAACACTGAAGCTTTCTTT.

This clonotype occurred many times. The rearrangement uses TRBV3-1 and TRBJ2-2; 7 nucleotides line up with TRBD1. Trimming cost V 4 bases and J 0 bases; bases outside gene matches: 5. Germline assignment: CDR1 LGHDT and CDR2 YNNKEL (reference sequence). The CDR3 sequence is 16 residues long. The CDR3 here is CASSPTGTANTGELFF. DNA of the CDR3: TGTGCCAGCAGCCCGACAGGGACCGCGAACACCGGGGAGCTGTTTTTT. Based on the CDR3 plus reference TRBV3-1 and TRBJ2-2, the full variable domain is DTAVSQTPKYLVTQMGNDKSIKCEQNLGHDTMYWYKQDSKKFLKIMFSYNNKELIINETVPNRFSPKSPDKAHLNLHINSLELGDSAVYFCASSPTGTANTGELFFGEGSRLTVL.

The sample holds many counts of this clonotype. In DNA, the CDR3 is TGTGCCAGCAGTTTACAGGTAGTCCCCTACGAGCAGTACTTC. Translation gives CASSLQVVPYEQYF. This chain connects TRBV28 to TRBJ2-7; the D is unclear. V was cut by 2 bases and J by 2 bases, with 10 bases left in between. CDR3 length: 14 amino acids. CDR1 is MDHEN, CDR2 SYDVKM, per germline.

Of note for this clonotype: A much larger clone differs by one base, so this may be a read error. The chain recombines TRBV7-9 with TRBJ2-6; the match to TRBD1 covers 8 bases. Germline V gives CDR1 SEHNR, CDR2 FQNEAQ (reference sequence). The length of the CDR3 is 16 residues. CDR3 coding DNA: TGTGCCAGCAGCGAAACAGGGGGAGCTGGGGCCAAAGTCCTGACTTTC. Protein sequence: CASSETGGAGAKVLTF.

There are many counts of this clonotype. The rearrangement links TRBV20-1 to TRBJ2-3, with D hard to call. The CDR3 consists of 13 residues. Trimming stripped 3 bases from V and 6 bases from J, with 13 bases between. The germline V gene has CDR1 DFQATT and CDR2 SNEGSKA (reference sequence). The DNA for the CDR3 is TGCAGTGCTAGCGGTACAGCTGGGGATACGCAGTATTTT. Protein: CSASGTAGDTQYF.

This clonotype was counted many times. V and J are TRBV11-2 and TRBJ2-3; D is perhaps TRBD1 (6 bases). The CDR3 has 15 amino acids. V was shortened by 3 bases and J by 4 bases, with 14 bases between the two germline ends. Germline V gene lookup returns CDR1 SGHAT and CDR2 FQNNGV. In DNA, the CDR3 is TGTGCCAGCAGCTTCTTAGGGGGTTTGGCAGATACGCAGTATTTT. Its translation is CASSFLGGLADTQYF.

This clonotype showed up many times. The chain recombines TRBV5-6 with TRBJ2-7; 11 nucleotides agree with TRBD1. This CDR3 is 13 amino acids long. V was pared by 4 bases and J by 6 bases, with 3 bases of the junction left unmatched. Per germline, CDR1 SGHDT and CDR2 YYEEEE. This chain's CDR3 is CASSPGQGGEQYV. In DNA form, the CDR3 reads TGTGCCAGCAGCCCGGGACAGGGGGGCGAGCAGTACGTC.

This clonotype was recorded at least ten times. In nucleotides, the CDR3 is TGTGCCAGCAGCTTATATGGCACCGGGGAGCTGTTTTTT. Its protein is CASSLYGTGELFF. The chain recombines TRBV7-3 with TRBJ2-2; D not resolved. CDR1 is SGHTA, CDR2 FQGTGA, per germline. CDR3 size: 13 residues. V was trimmed by 2 bases and J by 4 bases, leaving 5 bases between them.

This clonotype was picked up many times. V usage is TRBV29-1 and J usage is TRBJ1-2; 11 bases map to TRBD1. Germline V gene lookup returns CDR1 SQVTM and CDR2 ANQGSEA. The CDR3 loop spans 15 amino acids. The junction had 11 bases not matched to a gene; V was cut back by 4 bases and J by 7 bases. The CDR3: CSVGPGQGVSGGYTF. The CDR3 region has the DNA TGCAGCGTTGGCCCGGGACAGGGGGTTTCGGGTGGCTACACCTTC.